The 27 T cell receptor beta chains listed next were all sequenced from one sample in a study of OX40 agonist ivuxolimab in advanced cancers. Method: immunoSEQ multiplex PCR; TCRdb's copy keeps in-frame clones and lacks some. This table holds 55,000 to 80,000 clones, around 83% found once. Here the sequenced sample was CD4+ or CD8+ T cells sorted from blood, taken in a trial of the OX40 agonist ivuxolimab. The receptors come from an adult with an advanced solid tumor such as melanoma, head and neck, liver or kidney cancer.

This clone was recorded only once. The V and J genes are TRBV5-1 and TRBJ2-3; no reliable D call. There are 14 residues in the CDR3. The germline V gene has CDR1 SGHRS and CDR2 YFSETQ. The germline V and J ends were trimmed by 4 bases and 1 base, with 10 bases remaining between them. CDR3 residues: CASSQLEGTDTQYF. In nucleotides, the CDR3 is TGCGCCAGCAGCCAGCTCGAGGGCACAGATACGCAGTATTTT.

This chain uses TRBV6-1 with TRBJ2-7, with TRBD1 identical over 11 bases. Germline V gene data show CDR1 as MNHNS and CDR2 as SASEGT. V dropped 3 bases and J dropped 3; count of bases not matched to a gene: 1. The CDR3 has 14 residues. For the CDR3, the DNA is TGTGCCAGCAGTGACGGGACAGGGGGCTACGAGCAGTACTTC. Translating gives CASSDGTGGYEQYF.

The chain has TRBV6-1 and TRBJ1-5; unclear D gene. Germline V CDR1 and CDR2: MNHNS, SASEGT. The CDR3 contains 15 residues. V dropped 1 base and J dropped 7 bases, with 14 bases sitting between them. Here the CDR3 reads CASSEVRRKGQPQHF. The DNA of the CDR3 is TGTGCCAGCAGTGAAGTGCGCAGAAAGGGACAGCCCCAGCATTTT.

This clone was counted between two and nine times. The chain joins TRBV9 to TRBJ1-5; no clear D gene. Germline assignment: CDR1 SGDLS and CDR2 YYNGEE. V was shortened by 0 bases and J by 7 bases, with 8 bases between the two germline ends. The CDR3 spans 13 residues. CDR3 amino acids: CASSVGEAQPQHF. In DNA form, the CDR3 reads TGTGCCAGCAGCGTAGGTGAGGCCCAGCCCCAGCATTTT.

This chain connects TRBV7-3 to TRBJ2-5; 8 bases line up with TRBD2. Germline CDR1 is SGHTA and CDR2 is FQGTGA. V shed 4 bases and J 3 bases; nucleotides not matched to a gene: 7. The CDR3 has 15 amino acids. The CDR3 DNA sequence: TGTGCCAGCAGCTCTCGAGCGGGAGTGGAAGAGACCCAGTACTTC. Translation gives CASSSRAGVEETQYF.

The chain combines TRBV7-6 with TRBJ2-3; D is ambiguous. The germline V gene encodes CDR1 SGHVS and CDR2 FNYEAQ. The CDR3 sequence is 15 residues long. The V end was cut by 1 base, the J end by 0 bases, with 8 bases between. CDR3 coding DNA: TGTGCCAGCAGCTTAGTGAGCGCTAGCACAGATACGCAGTATTTT. Amino acids: CASSLVSASTDTQYF. Filled out from reference TRBV7-6 and TRBJ2-3, the complete variable domain reads GAGVSQSPRYKVTKRGQDVALRCDPISGHVSLYWYRQALGQGPEFLTYFNYEAQQDKSGLPNDRFSAERPEGSISTLTIQRTEQRDSAMYRCASSLVSASTDTQYFGPGTRLTVL.

The chain employs TRBV6-6 and TRBJ1-1; possibly TRBD1 for D (5 bases). This CDR3 spans 14 amino acids. V lost 2 bases, J lost 5 bases, and 12 bases lay in between. Germline V gene sequence: CDR1 MNHNY, CDR2 SVGAGI (reference sequence). The CDR3 is CASSYPDRGTEAFF. The DNA for the CDR3 is TGTGCCAGCAGTTACCCAGATCGGGGGACTGAAGCTTTCTTT.

This rearrangement joins TRBV19 to TRBJ2-7; D not resolved. This CDR3 contains 16 residues. Germline values: CDR1 LNHDA, CDR2 SQIVND (reference sequence). V was clipped by 6 bases and J by 6 bases, with 24 bases between them. CDR3 coding DNA: TGTGCCAGTAGCCCCGCAATTTACAGTCTCTTTAGCGAGCAGTACTTC. Its protein is CASSPAIYSLFSEQYF.

This chain joins TRBV2 and TRBJ2-5; no definite D call. The DNA end favors TRBJ2-7, so the J call may be wrong. The CDR3 contains 13 residues. CDR1 and CDR2 (germline): SNHLY, FYNNEI. The CDR3 DNA is TGTGCCAGCAGTTGGGCCCCGGTCTACGAGCAGTACTTC. Protein: CASSWAPVYEQYF.

This rearrangement joins TRBV27 to TRBJ1-1; D remains ambiguous. The CDR3 covers 13 residues. Trimming removed 6 bases from V and 5 bases from J, with 13 bases in between. Germline CDR1 MNHEY, CDR2 SMNVEV (reference sequence). The CDR3 spells CASRTLAGTEAFF. CDR3 DNA: TGTGCCAGCAGGACCTTAGCTGGGACTGAAGCTTTCTTT.

This rearrangement joins TRBV7-8 to TRBJ2-1; 7 bases map to TRBD1. J gave up 4 bases and V 7 bases, and 7 bases lay outside the gene matches. This CDR3 region has 14 residues. In germline, CDR1 is SGHVS, CDR2 FQNEAQ. CDR3: CASILRDSYNEQFF. The CDR3 nucleotides read TGTGCCAGCATCCTCAGGGACAGTTACAATGAGCAGTTCTTC.

This clone was seen once. The chain combines TRBV19 with TRBJ2-7, with 11 bases identical to TRBD1. The CDR3 spans 15 residues. Germline lookup yields CDR1 LNHDA and CDR2 SQIVND (reference sequence). V lost 2 bases and J lost 4; bases outside the gene matches: 4. CDR3 residues: CASSITGTGGYEQYF. The CDR3 region has the DNA TGTGCCAGTAGTATAACCGGGACAGGGGGATACGAGCAGTACTTC. Using reference TRBV19 and TRBJ2-7 for the parts outside the CDR3, the full variable domain is DGGITQSPKYLFRKEGQNVTLSCEQNLNHDAMYWYRQDPGQGLRLIYYSQIVNDFQKGDIAEGYSVSREKKESFPLTVTSAQKNPTAFYLCASSITGTGGYEQYFGPGTRLTVT.

This chain links TRBV7-2 with TRBJ2-7; a weak D match, TRBD2 (6 bases). Trimming took off 1 base at V and 6 bases at J, with 16 bases between the two ends. There are 15 residues in the CDR3. Per the germline V gene, CDR1 is SGHTA and CDR2 is FQGNSA. The CDR3 coding sequence is TGTGCCAGCAGCTTAGACCGGCGGGGTCAGGGCGAGCAGTACTTC. Translation gives CASSLDRRGQGEQYF.

This chain joins TRBV5-4 and TRBJ1-6; 9 bases are a match to TRBD1. The CDR3 extends over 15 amino acids. Germline V lookup: CDR1 SGHNT, CDR2 YYREEE (reference sequence). After removal of 4 bases from V and 7 bases from J, the junction contained 6 bases not matched to a gene. The CDR3 region is CASSRDRVGNSPLHF. DNA of the CDR3: TGTGCCAGCAGCCGGGACAGGGTTGGCAATTCACCCCTCCACTTT.

This rearrangement joins TRBV9 to TRBJ1-1, with 10 bases that match TRBD1. Germline assignment: CDR1 SGDLS and CDR2 YYNGEE. V was pared by 0 bases and J by 5 bases, with 4 bases of the junction left unmatched. The length of the CDR3 is 15 residues. The CDR3 loop is CASSVGQGARTEAFF. The CDR3 nucleotides read TGTGCCAGCAGCGTAGGACAGGGGGCCCGGACTGAAGCTTTCTTT.

This clone was counted only a few times. This chain links TRBV18 with TRBJ1-1; unclear D gene. Trimming removed 1 base at V and 5 bases at J, with 11 bases between. There are 14 residues in the CDR3. Germline V gene sequence: CDR1 KGHSH, CDR2 LQKENI. The CDR3 DNA reads TGTGCCAGCTCACCACGTGCAGCGGGGACTGAAGCTTTCTTT. Its protein is CASSPRAAGTEAFF.

The gene calls are TRBV5-4 and TRBJ1-3; D uncertain. In germline, CDR1 is SGHNT, CDR2 YYREEE (reference sequence). The CDR3 has 13 amino acids. V lost 7 bases, J lost 4 bases, and 12 bases lay in between. This CDR3 is CASRSSGGNTIYF. In nucleotides, the CDR3 is TGTGCCAGCCGTAGCAGCGGAGGAAACACCATATATTTT.

This clone is medium-sized (0.01 to 0.1%). One end of the junction fails to match germline, which may point to a read error. This chain joins TRBV7-7 and TRBJ1-5; D uncertain. Germline V lookup: CDR1 SSHAT, CDR2 FNYEAQ (reference sequence). The CDR3 contains 13 residues. CDR3 nucleotide sequence: TGTGCTAGCAGCCCCGATTTAAATCAGCCCCAGCATTTT. It translates to CASSPDLNQPQHF.

The rearrangement uses TRBV5-1 and TRBJ2-6; D may be TRBD1 (5 bases). The germline CDR1 and CDR2 sequences are SGHRS and YFSETQ. The CDR3 has 17 amino acids. Trimming left V 0 bases short and J 0 bases short, with 10 bases between. The CDR3 DNA is TGCGCCAGCAGCTTGGGAGACAGCACCTCTGGGGCCAACGTCCTGACTTTC. Translating gives CASSLGDSTSGANVLTF.

This chain joins TRBV25-1 and TRBJ2-5, with D perhaps TRBD1 (6 bases). Trimming took 6 bases from V and 7 from J, leaving 12 bases between them. Germline values: CDR1 MGHDK, CDR2 SYGVNS. The CDR3 runs 12 residues. The chain's CDR3 is CASSSTGGTQYF. CDR3 DNA sequence: TGTGCCAGCAGCTCGACAGGCGGGACCCAGTACTTC. The full variable domain, its missing parts supplied by reference TRBV25-1 and TRBJ2-5, is EADIYQTPRYLVIGTGKKITLECSQTMGHDKMYWYQQDPGMELHLIHYSYGVNSTEKGDLSSESTVSRIRTEHFPLTLESARPSHTSQYLCASSSTGGTQYFGPGTRLLVL.

The chain combines TRBV11-2 with TRBJ2-1; 7 bases agree with TRBD1. This CDR3 contains 17 residues. CDR1 is SGHAT and CDR2 is FQNNGV in the germline V gene. Trimming at V came to 5 bases and at J to 5 bases, leaving 15 bases not matched to a gene. The CDR3 nucleotides read TGTGCCAGCAGCCAAGGGGGCGCGCGAGGAGTCCACAATGAGCAGTTCTTC. Amino acid sequence: CASSQGGARGVHNEQFF.

V is TRBV7-3 and J is TRBJ1-5, with TRBD1 matching 7 bases. The germline V gene encodes CDR1 SGHTA and CDR2 FQGTGA. The CDR3 spans 14 residues. The V segment lost 3 bases and the J segment 5 bases; nucleotides outside the gene matches: 4. The CDR3 sequence is CASSLTGPHQPQHF. As DNA, the CDR3 is TGTGCCAGCAGCTTGACAGGGCCCCATCAGCCCCAGCATTTT. Drawing the rest from reference TRBV7-3 and TRBJ1-5, the complete variable domain is GAGVSQTPSNKVTEKGKYVELRCDPISGHTALYWYRQSLGQGPEFLIYFQGTGAADDSGLPNDRFFAVRPEGSVSTLKIQRTERGDSAVYLCASSLTGPHQPQHFGDGTRLSIL.

The rearrangement uses TRBV19 and TRBJ2-2, with 9 nucleotides matching TRBD1. V lost 6 bases, J lost 6 bases, and 8 bases stayed unmatched. In germline, CDR1 is LNHDA, CDR2 SQIVND (reference sequence). CDR3 length: 15 amino acids. DNA of the CDR3: TGTGCCAGTAGAACGGGGGACAGGGTAGCCGGGGAGCTGTTTTTT. It codes for CASRTGDRVAGELFF.

This clone was seen a few times. This chain uses TRBV28 with TRBJ2-5, with 8 bases that match TRBD1. Per the germline V gene, CDR1 is MDHEN and CDR2 is SYDVKM. J was trimmed by 4 bases and V by 3 bases; bases with no gene match: 4. The CDR3 runs 14 residues. The CDR3, as DNA: TGTGCCAGCAGTTTCGACAGGGGTATAGAGACCCAGTACTTC. It specifies CASSFDRGIETQYF.

The rearrangement uses TRBV18 and TRBJ1-3; no clear D. The length of the CDR3 is 13 residues. Between the trimmed V and J ends, which lost 6 bases and 8 bases, there was a span of 14 bases. The germline gives CDR1 KGHSH, CDR2 LQKENI. The CDR3 bases are TGTGCCAGCTCCCCTGGCATTACTGACACCATATATTTT. It codes for CASSPGITDTIYF.

The chain has TRBV7-2 and TRBJ2-5, with D unresolved. Germline V gene data show CDR1 as SGHTA and CDR2 as FQGNSA. The CDR3 consists of 14 residues. V lost 3 bases and J lost 1, with 9 bases in between. The CDR3 DNA reads as TGTGCCAGCAGCTTCGGGCGAGCCCAAGAGACCCAGTACTTC. It specifies CASSFGRAQETQYF.

This clone was recorded once. V is TRBV6-1 and J is TRBJ1-2, with 8 bases that match TRBD1. The trim removed 6 bases at V and 5 bases at J, leaving 5 bases unmatched. From germline, CDR1 is MNHNS and CDR2 SASEGT. This CDR3 is built from 13 residues. The CDR3 sequence: CASSETGGYGYTF. The CDR3 region has the DNA TGTGCCAGCAGCGAAACAGGGGGGTATGGCTACACCTTC.